This record looks at one T cell receptor (beta chain) sequence and its context. This receptor's antigen is unknown. No quality values exist for individual bases; no much larger clone is one base distant. The entry originates in a study of blood T cell repertoires in COVID-19 (dated by TCRdb to between 2020 and 2021). Notes on the research overall: Samples covering the acute and convalescent phases of COVID-19 were provided by collaborators in the United States, Italy and Spain. The material from the prospective study consisted of cDNA or gDNA derived from T cells, B-cell-depleted T cells, or PBMCs. Subjects who had been exposed to COVID-19, were actively infected with it, or had recovered from it provided the deeply sampled blood TCRbeta repertoires that made up the dataset. The repertoires were made available in a free public database intended to serve as a resource for research on the immune response to SARS-CoV-2. The samples were drawn from the first 160 participants of the ongoing ImmuneRACE study and from under 1,500 subjects provided by 6 global collaborators. A de-identified subject ID, COVID-19 status, age in years and sex were almost always included in the sample metadata. HLA class I and class II types, where available, came from metadata supplied by the sample provider rather than from assay-based typing.

Each collaborating institution followed its own protocols to collect whole blood in K2EDTA tubes. For TCRbeta analysis, collaborator samples were shipped as frozen whole blood, as isolated PBMCs, or as DNA extracted from either sample type. Overall results and qualifications from the work: Clinical and demographic metadata were provided uncurated, with the amount varying by source and participant.

The CDR1 and CDR2 encoded by the germline V gene are SGHRS and YFSETQ. The CDR3 measures 13 amino acids from cysteine to phenylalanine. Just the 39-base CDR3 DNA is kept, in frame starting at base 1. Trimming removed 2 bases from V and 2 bases from J, leaving 8 bases between the germline ends. TCRbeta CDR3 regions were amplified from genomic DNA using the immunoSEQ Assay, a bias-controlled multiplex PCR. From the authors' description of their analysis: The number of nucleated cells in each sample was estimated from the amplification of reference gene primers within the assay. Sequence reads were collapsed and filtered to measure the absolute abundance of every unique TCRbeta CDR3 rearrangement. For each sample, productive Simpson clonality was calculated by taking the square root of Simpson's diversity index across productive rearrangements. In its TCRdb copy, this immuneACCESS table keeps in-frame sequences only and misses some clones. Where compared with another copy, unresolved V genes explain less than half of these, and the others have no known cause. For V, J and clone size, that table is used; D and trimming come from the DNA. Recorded for this sample are roughly 180,000 clones; roughly nine tenths of them occurred a single time. The ten largest clones capture around 21% of the sample.

Sequences were obtained from peripheral blood. The V gene is TRBV5-1 and the J gene is TRBJ2-7; the best D guess is TRBD1, with 6 bases matching. This receptor was obtained from a man in his sixties or seventies with active or convalescent COVID-19. The DNA is TGCGCCAGCAGCTTCGGACAGACCTACGAGCAGTACTTC. This sequence encodes CASSFGQTYEQYF.